Sequencing of this TCR beta chain was carried out in a study of blood T cell repertoires in COVID-19. Across the study: Sample material is recorded as cDNA or gDNA derived from T cells, B-cell-depleted T cells, or PBMCs.

This clone has only one observation. The CDR3 sequence is 17 residues long. The germline CDR1 and CDR2 sequences are SEHNR and FQNEAQ (reference sequence). The germline V and J ends were trimmed by 4 bases and 4 bases, with 20 bases remaining between them. Assay used: immunoSEQ multiplex PCR; TCRdb lists only in-frame clones, some missing. Of some 150,000 clones listed, about 88% are singletons. The receptor comes from a woman in her seventies with acute or convalescent COVID-19. The V and J genes are TRBV7-9 and TRBJ2-4, with D possibly being TRBD1 (5 bases). The source material was peripheral blood. The CDR3 loop is CASSSVQGSQAKNIQYF. DNA of the CDR3: TGTGCCAGCAGCTCCGTTCAGGGTTCACAGGCGAAAAACATTCAGTACTTC.